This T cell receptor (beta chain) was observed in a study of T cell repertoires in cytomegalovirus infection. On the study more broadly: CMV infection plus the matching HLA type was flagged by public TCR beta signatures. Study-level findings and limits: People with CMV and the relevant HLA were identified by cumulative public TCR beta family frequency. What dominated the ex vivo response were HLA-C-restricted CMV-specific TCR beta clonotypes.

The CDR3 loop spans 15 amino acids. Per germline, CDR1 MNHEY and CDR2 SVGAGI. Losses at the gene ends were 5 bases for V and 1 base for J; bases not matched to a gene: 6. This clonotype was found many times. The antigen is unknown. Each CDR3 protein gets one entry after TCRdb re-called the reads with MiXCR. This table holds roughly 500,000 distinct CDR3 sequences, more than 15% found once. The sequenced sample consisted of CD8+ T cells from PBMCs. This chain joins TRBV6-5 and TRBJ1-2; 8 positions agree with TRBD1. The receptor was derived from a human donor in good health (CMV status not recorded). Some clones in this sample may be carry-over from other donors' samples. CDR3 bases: TGTGCCAGCAGTAACCGGGACAGGCGTAACTATGGCTACACCTTC. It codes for CASSNRDRRNYGYTF.